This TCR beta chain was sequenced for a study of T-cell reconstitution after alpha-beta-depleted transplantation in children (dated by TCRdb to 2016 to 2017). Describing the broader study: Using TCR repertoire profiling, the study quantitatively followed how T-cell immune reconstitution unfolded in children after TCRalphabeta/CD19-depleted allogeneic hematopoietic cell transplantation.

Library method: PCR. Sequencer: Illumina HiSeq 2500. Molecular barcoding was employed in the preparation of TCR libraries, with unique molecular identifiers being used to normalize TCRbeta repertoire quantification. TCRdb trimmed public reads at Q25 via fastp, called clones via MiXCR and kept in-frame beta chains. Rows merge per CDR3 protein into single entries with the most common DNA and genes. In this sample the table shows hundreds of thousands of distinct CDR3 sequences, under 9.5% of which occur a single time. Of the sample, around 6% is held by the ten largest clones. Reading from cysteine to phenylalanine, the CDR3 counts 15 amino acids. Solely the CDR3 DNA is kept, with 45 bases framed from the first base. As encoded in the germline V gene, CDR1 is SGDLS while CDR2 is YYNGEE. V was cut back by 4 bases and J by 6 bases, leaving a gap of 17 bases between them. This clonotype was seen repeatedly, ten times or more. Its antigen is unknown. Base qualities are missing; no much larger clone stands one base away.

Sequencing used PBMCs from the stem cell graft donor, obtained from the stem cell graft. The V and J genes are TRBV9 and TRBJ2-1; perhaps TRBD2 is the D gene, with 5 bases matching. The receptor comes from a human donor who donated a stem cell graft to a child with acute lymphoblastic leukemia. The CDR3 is CASSSPADLLNEQFF. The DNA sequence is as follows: TGTGCCAGCAGCTCCCCTGCGGACTTACTCAATGAGCAGTTCTTC.